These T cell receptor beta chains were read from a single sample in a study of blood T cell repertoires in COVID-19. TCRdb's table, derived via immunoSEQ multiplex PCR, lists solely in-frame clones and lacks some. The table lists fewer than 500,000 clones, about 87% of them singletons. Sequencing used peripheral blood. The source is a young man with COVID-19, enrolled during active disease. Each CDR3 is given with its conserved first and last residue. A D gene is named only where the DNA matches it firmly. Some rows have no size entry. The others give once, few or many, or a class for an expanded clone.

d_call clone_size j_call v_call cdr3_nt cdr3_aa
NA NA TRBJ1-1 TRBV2 TGTGCCAGCAGTGACAGGGTGAGCACTGAAGCTTTCTTT CASSDRVSTEAFF
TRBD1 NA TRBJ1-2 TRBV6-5 TGTGCCAGCAGGAAAGGGGGCACCTATGGCTACACCTTC CASRKGGTYGYTF
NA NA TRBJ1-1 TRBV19 TGTGCCAGTACCGCAGGGGTGGGCACTGAAGCTTTCTTT CASTAGVGTEAFF
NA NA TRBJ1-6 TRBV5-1 TGCGCCAGCAGTCAGAGAGCAGGGGAGGGGTCACCCCTCCACTTT CASSQRAGEGSPLHF
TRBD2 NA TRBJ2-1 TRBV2 TGTGCCAGCCAAAGCGGGGGCTCCAACAATGAGCAGTTCTTC CASQSGGSNNEQFF
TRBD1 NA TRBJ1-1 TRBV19 TGTGCCAGTACCCGGGACAGGGACGGCACTGAAGCTTTCTTT CASTRDRDGTEAFF
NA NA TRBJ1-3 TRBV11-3 TGTGCCAGCAGGAGAACTGGAAACACCATATATTTT CASRRTGNTIYF
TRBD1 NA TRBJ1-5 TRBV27 TGTGCCAGCAGTTCCCCTTTTTCGTCCCTCGACAGGGGCAATCAGCCCCAGCATTTT CASSSPFSSLDRGNQPQHF
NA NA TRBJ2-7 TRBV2 TGTGCCAGCAGTGAATCCGGGAACGAGTACGAGCAGTACTTC CASSESGNEYEQYF
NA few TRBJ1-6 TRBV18 TGTGCCAGCTCACCACGAGACAGCAGTAATTCACCCCTCCACTTT CASSPRDSSNSPLHF
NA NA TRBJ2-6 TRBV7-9 TGTGCCAGCAGCCCCCGGACTCTGGGGGCCAACGTCCTGACTTTC CASSPRTLGANVLTF
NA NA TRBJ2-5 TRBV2 TGTGCCAGCAGTGAAGGAACCTGGGGGGTCAGGGGGGAGACCCAGTACTTC CASSEGTWGVRGETQYF
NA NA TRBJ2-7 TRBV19 TGTGCCAGTAGCGTGACAGGAGCCCGCTCCTACGAGCAGTACTTC CASSVTGARSYEQYF
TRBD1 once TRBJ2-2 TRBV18 TGTGCCAGCTCAGCCGGCCTCACCCAGGGGGCCGGAAACACCGGGGAGCTGTTTTTT CASSAGLTQGAGNTGELFF
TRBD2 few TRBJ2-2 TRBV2 TGTGCCAGCAGTGGACTAGCGGGGGAAACCGGGGAGCTGTTTTTT CASSGLAGETGELFF
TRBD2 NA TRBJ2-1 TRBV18 TGTGCCAGCTCACCTGGCGGGGGGTCCTACAATGAGCAGTTCTTC CASSPGGGSYNEQFF
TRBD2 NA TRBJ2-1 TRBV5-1 TGCGCCAGCAGCTTCCGCAGCGGGGGGGCCAATGAGCAGTTCTTC CASSFRSGGANEQFF
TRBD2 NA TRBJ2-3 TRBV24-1 TGTGCCACCAGTGACCCTCATGGACTAGCGGGCGCTGGTCCCCAGTATTTT CATSDPHGLAGAGPQYF
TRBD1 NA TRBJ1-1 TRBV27 TGTGCCAGCAGTTTATCCGGGACAGGGCGAAGGAACACTGAAGCTTTCTTT CASSLSGTGRRNTEAFF
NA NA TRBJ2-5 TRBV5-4 TGTGCCAGCAGCCTACTCAATACCCAAGAGACCCAGTACTTC CASSLLNTQETQYF
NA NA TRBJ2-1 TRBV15 TGTGCCACCACCTTATCGGGGAAGCAGTTCTTC CATTLSGKQFF
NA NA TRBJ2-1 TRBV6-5 TGTGCCAGCAGTACCCAGGCCAATGAGCAGTTCTTC CASSTQANEQFF
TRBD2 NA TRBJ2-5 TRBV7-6 TGTGCCAGCAGCGTACTAGCGGGGGAGTTTCCAGAGACCCAGTACTTC CASSVLAGEFPETQYF
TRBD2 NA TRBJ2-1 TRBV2 TGTGCCAGCAGTCCCAAACTAGCGGGAGTAAGTAGTGAGCAGTTCTTC CASSPKLAGVSSEQFF
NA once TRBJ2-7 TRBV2 TGTGCCAGCAGTGAAGCGCCTAGCTACGAGCAGTACTTC CASSEAPSYEQYF
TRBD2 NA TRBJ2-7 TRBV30 TGTGCCTGGAGTGTAAGGGCTGGAGCGGGAGGGCCCTACGAGCAGTACTTC CAWSVRAGAGGPYEQYF
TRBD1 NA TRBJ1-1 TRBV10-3 TGTGCCATCAGTGCGAGCCAAGGACAGGGTGAGACTGAAGCTTTCTTT CAISASQGQGETEAFF
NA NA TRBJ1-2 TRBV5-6 TGTGCCAGCAGCTTCACAGGGAACTATGGCTACACCTTC CASSFTGNYGYTF
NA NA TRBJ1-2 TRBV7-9 TGTGCCAGCAGCTTAGTAAGGCTACAGCAGCTTATCTATGGCTACACCTTC CASSLVRLQQLIYGYTF
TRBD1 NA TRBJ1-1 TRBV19 TGTGCCAGTAGTATAGGGACAGGGCTCCCTGAAGCTTTCTTT CASSIGTGLPEAFF
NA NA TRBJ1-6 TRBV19 TGTGCCACCATGGAGGGAAATTCACCCCTCCACTTT CATMEGNSPLHF
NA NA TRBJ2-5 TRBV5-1 TGCGCCAGCAAGACTAGGGTCCAAGAGACCCAGTACTTC CASKTRVQETQYF
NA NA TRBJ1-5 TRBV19 TGTGCCAGTAGTATCGTCGGGGACACTTATTATAGCAATCAGCCCCAGCATTTT CASSIVGDTYYSNQPQHF
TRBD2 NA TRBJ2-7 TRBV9 TGTGCCAGCAGCGTAGTACGGCTAGCGGAAGCCTACGAGCAGTACTTC CASSVVRLAEAYEQYF
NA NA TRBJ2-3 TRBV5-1 TGCGCCAGCAGCTTGGGTGGCAGCACAGATACGCAGTATTTT CASSLGGSTDTQYF
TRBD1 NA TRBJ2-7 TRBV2 TGTGCCAGCAGTGAAACAGGGGGCTTCTACGAGCAGTACTTC CASSETGGFYEQYF
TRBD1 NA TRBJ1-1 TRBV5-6 TGTGCCAGCAGCTTGGTACAGGGGTACACTGAAGCTTTCTTT CASSLVQGYTEAFF
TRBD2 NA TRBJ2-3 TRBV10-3 TGTGCCATCAGCGCCGGGACTAGCGGGGGTAGCACAGATACGCAGTATTTT CAISAGTSGGSTDTQYF
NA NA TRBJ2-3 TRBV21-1 TGTGCCAGCAGCAAGGGCGAGGGACTAGCGGGAGGGCCCGGAACAGATACGCAGTATTTT CASSKGEGLAGGPGTDTQYF
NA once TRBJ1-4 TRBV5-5 TGTGCCAGCAGCTTAGACGAGACAGGTGGGCTGTTTTTT CASSLDETGGLFF
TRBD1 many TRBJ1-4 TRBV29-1 TGCAGCGTTGAAGCCGGACAGGGCGGCTCTAATGAAAAACTGTTTTTT CSVEAGQGGSNEKLFF
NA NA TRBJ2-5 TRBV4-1 TGCGCCAGCAGCCAAGATTTTGCGGGGTACCAAGAGACCCAGTACTTC CASSQDFAGYQETQYF
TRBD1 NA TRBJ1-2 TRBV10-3 TGTGCCATCAGTGAGCCAGGGGGACTGAGCTATGGCTACACCTTC CAISEPGGLSYGYTF
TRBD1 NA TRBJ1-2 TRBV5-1 TGCGCCAGCAGCTCAGGGGACAGGGGAGACTATGGCTACACCTTC CASSSGDRGDYGYTF
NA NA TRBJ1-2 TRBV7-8 TGTGCCAGCAGCTTAGCGAGGCAAGGCCCCCATCGCTATGGCTACACCTTC CASSLARQGPHRYGYTF
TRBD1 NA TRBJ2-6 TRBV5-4 TGTGCCAGCAGCAGGGACAGGGCAGGGGCCAACGTCCTGACTTTC CASSRDRAGANVLTF
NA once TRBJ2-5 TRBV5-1 TGCGCCAGCAGCTTGGTAGGAGACCAAGAGACCCAGTACTTC CASSLVGDQETQYF
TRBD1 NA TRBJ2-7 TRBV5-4 TGTGCCAGCAGCAGTCGAACAGGGGGCAGGGGCGAGCAGTACTTC CASSSRTGGRGEQYF
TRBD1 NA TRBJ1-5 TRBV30 TGTGCCTGGAGTGTACGAGGACAGGGGGATCAGCCCCAGCATTTT CAWSVRGQGDQPQHF
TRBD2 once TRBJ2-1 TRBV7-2 TGTGCCAGCAGCTTAACTAGCGGGACTTACAATGAGCAGTTCTTC CASSLTSGTYNEQFF
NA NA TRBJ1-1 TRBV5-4 TGTGCCAGCAGGAGCTTCACTGAAGCTTTCTTT CASRSFTEAFF
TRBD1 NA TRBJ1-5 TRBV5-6 TGTGCCAGCAGCTTGGGACAGGGCGGCAATCAGCCCCAGCATTTT CASSLGQGGNQPQHF
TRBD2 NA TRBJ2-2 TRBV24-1 TGTGCCACCAGTGATCCTAGCGGGGGGACCGGGGAGCTGTTTTTT CATSDPSGGTGELFF
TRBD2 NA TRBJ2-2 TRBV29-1 TGCAGCGTTGAACTAGCGGGAGTTCCCGGGGAGCTGTTTTTT CSVELAGVPGELFF
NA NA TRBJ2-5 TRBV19 TGTGCCAGTAGTATCTCGTTCGTGTACCAAGAGACCCAGTACTTC CASSISFVYQETQYF